This TCR beta chain came from a study of OX40 agonist ivuxolimab in advanced cancers. TCRdb's table, derived via immunoSEQ multiplex PCR, lists solely in-frame clones and lacks some. Of 30,000 or so clones in the sample, 65% to 85% were seen once. In this sample, this clone turned up a few times. CDR1 and CDR2 from the germline V gene are SNHLY and FYNNEI. V lost 4 bases and J lost 4, with 10 bases in between. The CDR3 consists of 13 residues. This TCR was sampled from an adult with an advanced solid tumor such as melanoma, head and neck, liver or kidney cancer. The starting material was CD4+ or CD8+ T cells sorted from blood, obtained in a trial of the OX40 agonist ivuxolimab. This chain uses TRBV2 with TRBJ1-1; D remains unclear. The DNA for the CDR3 is TGTGCCAGCAGTGTAGGAGTGCGCACTGAAGCTTTCTTT. Translation gives CASSVGVRTEAFF.